The 29 T cell receptor beta chains listed next were all sequenced from one sample in a study of blood T cell repertoires in COVID-19. The data were produced by immunoSEQ multiplex PCR, yet TCRdb's version contains in-frame clones alone and is incomplete. The table has approximately 250,000 clones, roughly 90% seen once. The source material was PBMCs or T cells enriched from blood (not recorded which). These TCRs come from a man aged 40-49 years who had been exposed to COVID-19.

The genes are TRBV6-2 or TRBV6-3 and TRBJ2-1; TRBD2 agrees at 9 bases. The length of the CDR3 is 15 residues. J lost 10 bases, V lost 2 bases, and 9 bases had no gene match. Germline V lookup: CDR1 MNHEY, CDR2 SVGEGT. CDR3 protein: CASSYVAGGPGEQFF. DNA of the CDR3: TGTGCCAGCAGTTACGTCGCGGGAGGGCCGGGCGAGCAGTTCTTC.

Regarding this clone: The DNA is left out, because the CDR3 cannot be placed on it with certainty; the CDR3 is given as TCRdb lists it. The chain employs TRBV29-1 and TRBJ2-1; TRBD2, the table's D call, lacks a check against the DNA. Both ends counted, the CDR3 spans 15 residues. CDR1 and CDR2 (germline): SQVTM, ANQGSEA. Here the CDR3 reads CSVEGSGVAVGSGFF.

The chain has TRBV3-1 (or the pseudogene TRBV3-2) and TRBJ1-1; the D gene is possibly TRBD1 (5 bases). The CDR3 consists of 15 residues. Germline V CDR1 and CDR2: LGHDT, YNNKEL (reference sequence). Trimming shortened V by 5 bases and J by 3 bases, and 16 bases separated the two germline ends. CDR3 sequence: CASSRGGRADTEAFF. The CDR3 nucleotides read TGTGCCAGCAGCAGGGGCGGCAGGGCGGACACTGAAGCTTTCTTT.

This clone is a singleton in its sample. The rearrangement joins TRBV6-5 to TRBJ2-1; the D gene is possibly TRBD2 (6 bases). CDR3 length: 14 amino acids. Per germline, CDR1 MNHEY and CDR2 SVGAGI. Trimming pared 0 bases from V and 10 bases from J, leaving 13 bases between. This chain's CDR3 is CASSYSGGSREQFF. CDR3 in DNA: TGTGCCAGCAGTTACTCGGGGGGTTCAAGGGAGCAGTTCTTC.

The rearrangement links TRBV28 to TRBJ2-7; D perhaps matches TRBD2 (5 bases). The CDR3 covers 15 residues. V lost 4 bases and J 6 bases, leaving 19 bases between the germline ends. Germline V CDR1 and CDR2: MDHEN, SYDVKM. CDR3 nucleotides: TGTGCCAGCAGTTCGGCTGGAGGACTTCCTTTCGAGCAGTACTTC. It translates to CASSSAGGLPFEQYF.

The gene calls are TRBV29-1 and TRBJ2-3, with 8 positions matching TRBD2. The CDR3 is made up of 13 amino acids. Trimming at V came to 8 bases and at J to 4 bases, leaving 8 bases not matched to a gene. CDR1 is SQVTM, CDR2 ANQGSEA, per germline. CDR3 in amino acids: CSMGLAGADTQYF. CDR3 DNA: TGCAGCATGGGGCTAGCGGGCGCAGATACGCAGTATTTT.

The J gene is TRBJ2-1, the V gene TRBV28; D call uncertain. Between the trimmed V and J ends, which lost 7 bases and 8 bases, there was a span of 12 bases. Looked up from germline, CDR1 is MDHEN and CDR2 is SYDVKM. The length of the CDR3 is 12 residues. The CDR3 protein is CASTESRDEQFF. CDR3 in DNA: TGTGCCAGCACCGAATCCCGAGATGAGCAGTTCTTC.

The chain couples TRBV2 to TRBJ1-1, with a weak D call TRBD1 (5 bases). The germline V gene has CDR1 SNHLY and CDR2 FYNNEI. The CDR3 loop spans 13 amino acids. The V end lost 6 bases, the J end lost 1 base, and 9 bases lay between the germline ends. This chain's CDR3 is CASRGQRNTEAFF. In DNA, the CDR3 is TGTGCCAGCAGAGGACAAAGGAACACTGAAGCTTTCTTT.

This chain joins TRBV30 and TRBJ2-5; a possible D gene is TRBD2 (6 bases). CDR1 is GTSNPN and CDR2 is SVGIG in the germline V gene (reference sequence). The length of the CDR3 is 15 residues. V was trimmed by 4 bases and J by 5 bases, leaving 20 bases between them. The CDR3 DNA follows: TGTGCCTGGACCCCGGGACTGGGGGTAGGGGAGACCCAGTACTTC. This gives the protein CAWTPGLGVGETQYF.

This sequence joins TRBV9 and TRBJ2-3; 9 bases fit TRBD1. This CDR3 comprises 19 residues. Per the germline V gene, CDR1 is SGDLS and CDR2 is YYNGEE. The J segment lost 0 bases and the V segment lost 3 bases, leaving 14 bases of the junction unmatched. CDR3 sequence: CASSAEGQGQFPSTDTQYF. In DNA, the CDR3 is TGTGCCAGCAGCGCGGAGGGACAGGGCCAGTTCCCTAGCACAGATACGCAGTATTTT.

V and J are TRBV19 and TRBJ1-1; D might be TRBD1 (6 bases). The CDR3 has 16 residues. Germline V gene sequence: CDR1 LNHDA, CDR2 SQIVND (reference sequence). Trimming cost V 1 base and J 2 bases, with 14 bases left between them. The CDR3, as DNA: TGTGCCAGTAGTATAGGCAGGGGACGCTTAAACACTGAAGCTTTCTTT. Its protein product is CASSIGRGRLNTEAFF. The entire variable domain, with the rest obtained from reference TRBV19 and TRBJ1-1, is as follows: DGGITQSPKYLFRKEGQNVTLSCEQNLNHDAMYWYRQDPGQGLRLIYYSQIVNDFQKGDIAEGYSVSREKKESFPLTVTSAQKNPTAFYLCASSIGRGRLNTEAFFGQGTRLTVV.

The chain carries TRBV3-1 (or the pseudogene TRBV3-2) and TRBJ2-7, with D perhaps TRBD2 (6 bases). CDR1 LGHDT and CDR2 YNNKEL come from the germline V gene (reference sequence). The ends were cut back, 4 bases at V and 0 bases at J, with 13 bases in the middle. This CDR3 contains 15 residues. CDR3 region: CASSLGRTISYEQYF. In DNA form, the CDR3 reads TGTGCCAGCAGCCTGGGGAGGACTATCTCCTACGAGCAGTACTTC.

The V gene is TRBV19, the J gene TRBJ2-2, with D possibly TRBD2 on 6 matching bases. Germline V gene sequence: CDR1 LNHDA, CDR2 SQIVND (reference sequence). This CDR3 has 15 amino acids. Trimming shortened V by 3 bases and J by 1 base, and 9 bases separated the two germline ends. The CDR3 spells CASSMGLLNTGELFF. The CDR3 bases are TGTGCCAGTAGTATGGGACTCCTGAACACCGGGGAGCTGTTTTTT.

The chain has TRBV13 and TRBJ2-7; D unresolved. The V gene's germline CDR1 is PRHDT and CDR2 FYEKMQ (reference sequence). The CDR3 loop spans 12 amino acids. The V end was cut by 1 base, the J end by 3 bases, with 4 bases between. The CDR3 region has the DNA TGTGCCAGCAGCTTAGCAGGCTACGAGCAGTACTTC. It codes for CASSLAGYEQYF.

The chain joins TRBV12-5 to TRBJ1-2; 8 nucleotides align to TRBD1. The germline V gene encodes CDR1 LGHNT and CDR2 FRNRAP. The junction had 8 bases not matched to a gene; V was cut back by 0 bases and J by 2 bases. This CDR3 has 17 amino acids. In DNA form, the CDR3 reads TGTGCTAGTGGTTTGGTACTGGACAGGGCCCTCAACTATGGCTACACCTTC. Translating it yields CASGLVLDRALNYGYTF.

The chain uses TRBV15 and TRBJ1-4; D may be TRBD1 (6 bases). V shed 8 bases and J shed 5 bases, with 15 bases lying between them. In germline, CDR1 is LNHNV, CDR2 YYDKDF (reference sequence). The CDR3 extends over 14 amino acids. The CDR3 DNA follows: TGTGCCACCCAAACACCCAGGGGCAATGAAAAACTGTTTTTT. It is translated as CATQTPRGNEKLFF.

V is TRBV24-1 and J is TRBJ2-3; 7 bases are shared with TRBD2. CDR3 length: 14 residues. The ends lost 4 bases at V and 2 bases at J; junction bases unmatched: 2. The germline V gene encodes CDR1 KGHDR and CDR2 SFDVKD. In nucleotides, the CDR3 is TGTGCCACCAGTGAGGGACTACCCACAGATACGCAGTATTTT. Translated, it gives CATSEGLPTDTQYF.

This chain connects TRBV6-2 or TRBV6-3 to TRBJ2-1; D may be TRBD1 (6 bases). In germline, CDR1 is MNHEY, CDR2 SVGEGT. This CDR3 spans 17 amino acids. Trimming cost V 4 bases and J 0 bases, with 16 bases left between them. The CDR3 is CASSSLKGVSSYNEQFF. CDR3 bases: TGTGCCAGCAGTTCACTCAAGGGGGTCTCCTCCTACAATGAGCAGTTCTTC.

The chain carries TRBV6-2 or TRBV6-3 and TRBJ1-1, with 12 bases lining up with TRBD1. The germline gives CDR1 MNHEY, CDR2 SVGEGT. V lost 3 bases to trimming and J lost 5 bases; unmatched junction nucleotides: 7. The CDR3 is made up of 16 amino acids. The CDR3 DNA follows: TGTGCCAGCAGTTATGGGACAGGGGGCTCGGGAACTGAAGCTTTCTTT. It specifies CASSYGTGGSGTEAFF.

V is TRBV5-1 and J is TRBJ2-7, with 9 bases that match TRBD1. Per the germline V gene, CDR1 is SGHRS and CDR2 is YFSETQ. Unmatched junction bases numbered 3, after V lost 4 bases and J lost 1 base. The CDR3 has 14 residues. CDR3 protein: CASSPGTGSYEQYF. The CDR3 coding sequence is TGCGCCAGCAGCCCCGGGACAGGGTCCTACGAGCAGTACTTC.

This CDR3 is CASSSGQGTREQYF. The CDR3 bases are TGTGCCAGCAGTTCCGGCCAGGGGACCCGCGAGCAGTACTTC. The gene calls are TRBV28 and TRBJ2-7; D may be TRBD1 (6 bases). The length of the CDR3 is 14 residues. Trimming pared 4 bases from V and 6 bases from J, leaving 16 bases between. The germline gives CDR1 MDHEN, CDR2 SYDVKM.

This chain uses TRBV19 with TRBJ1-1; 8 bases agree with TRBD1. Germline-derived CDR1 and CDR2 are LNHDA and SQIVND (reference sequence). Trimming cost V 5 bases and J 0 bases; bases outside gene matches: 2. The CDR3 covers 14 residues. This chain's CDR3 is CASSDRGMNTEAFF. CDR3 sequence (DNA): TGTGCCAGTAGTGACAGGGGAATGAACACTGAAGCTTTCTTT.

The chain carries TRBV18 and TRBJ1-1; D is unclear. CDR1 and CDR2 (germline): KGHSH, LQKENI. The CDR3 runs to 15 residues. V was shortened by 1 base and J by 0 bases, with 9 bases between the two germline ends. CDR3 protein: CASSPLIDLNTEAFF. The CDR3 region has the DNA TGTGCCAGCTCACCACTGATAGATTTGAACACTGAAGCTTTCTTT. Together with reference TRBV18 and TRBJ1-1, the CDR3 gives the full variable domain: NAGVMQNPRHLVRRRGQEARLRCSPMKGHSHVYWYRQLPEEGLKFMVYLQKENIIDESGMPKERFSAEFPKEGPSILRIQQVVRGDSAAYFCASSPLIDLNTEAFFGQGTRLTVV.

The chain carries TRBV28 and TRBJ1-1, with D maybe TRBD1 (5 bases). V lost 3 bases, J lost 4 bases, and 15 bases lay in between. Germline CDR1 reads MDHEN; CDR2 reads SYDVKM. There are 15 residues in the CDR3. The DNA for the CDR3 is TGTGCCAGCAGTTTTGACCAGGGTTTTGGCACTGAAGCTTTCTTT. Protein product: CASSFDQGFGTEAFF.

The gene calls are TRBV15 and TRBJ2-5; no clear D gene. Between the trimmed V and J ends, which lost 4 bases and 4 bases, there was a span of 10 bases. The CDR3 extends over 13 amino acids. CDR1 and CDR2 from the germline V gene are LNHNV and YYDKDF (reference sequence). CDR3 sequence reads: CATSKMSLETQYF. The CDR3 DNA reads TGTGCCACCAGCAAGATGAGCTTAGAGACCCAGTACTTC. The variable domain in full, with the rest retrieved from reference TRBV15 and TRBJ2-5, is DAMVIQNPRYQVTQFGKPVTLSCSQTLNHNVMYWYQQKSSQAPKLLFHYYDKDFNNEADTPDNFQSRRPNTSFCFLDIRSPGLGDTAMYLCATSKMSLETQYFGPGTRLLVL.

The chain employs TRBV15 and TRBJ2-7, with 7 nucleotides matching TRBD1. CDR1 is LNHNV, CDR2 YYDKDF, per germline (reference sequence). With V trimmed by 0 bases and J by 2 bases, 10 bases remained unmatched. This CDR3 has 17 residues. CDR3 DNA sequence: TGTGCCACCAGCAGAGAAGGGGGCGAAACTTACACCTACGAGCAGTACTTC. This gives the protein CATSREGGETYTYEQYF.

This chain uses TRBV6-6 with TRBJ2-2; 11 bases agree with TRBD2. The CDR3 totals 16 residues. CDR1 and CDR2 from the germline V gene are MNHNY and SVGAGI (reference sequence). Germline trimming cut 10 bases from V and 3 bases from J; bases unmatched to any gene: 10. CDR3 protein: CATELGTSGYTGELFF. The CDR3 DNA reads TGTGCCACCGAACTAGGGACTAGCGGATACACCGGGGAGCTGTTTTTT.

The chain couples TRBV14 to TRBJ2-2; perhaps TRBD1 as D (6 bases). This CDR3 region has 15 residues. Trimming took off 6 bases at V and 4 bases at J, with 15 bases between the two ends. CDR1 is SGHDN and CDR2 is FVKESK in the germline V gene. Here the CDR3 reads CASSALDRLTGELFF. DNA for the CDR3: TGTGCCAGCAGTGCGTTGGACAGACTCACCGGGGAGCTGTTTTTT.

The rearrangement joins TRBV3-1 (or the pseudogene TRBV3-2) to TRBJ2-2, with 7 nucleotides matching TRBD2. J gave up 7 bases and V 4 bases, and 9 bases lay outside the gene matches. The germline CDR1 and CDR2 sequences are LGHDT and YNNKEL (reference sequence). This CDR3 comprises 15 residues. The CDR3: CASSLGLVRGGELFF. CDR3 nucleotide sequence: TGTGCCAGCAGCCTTGGACTAGTCAGAGGCGGGGAGCTGTTTTTT.